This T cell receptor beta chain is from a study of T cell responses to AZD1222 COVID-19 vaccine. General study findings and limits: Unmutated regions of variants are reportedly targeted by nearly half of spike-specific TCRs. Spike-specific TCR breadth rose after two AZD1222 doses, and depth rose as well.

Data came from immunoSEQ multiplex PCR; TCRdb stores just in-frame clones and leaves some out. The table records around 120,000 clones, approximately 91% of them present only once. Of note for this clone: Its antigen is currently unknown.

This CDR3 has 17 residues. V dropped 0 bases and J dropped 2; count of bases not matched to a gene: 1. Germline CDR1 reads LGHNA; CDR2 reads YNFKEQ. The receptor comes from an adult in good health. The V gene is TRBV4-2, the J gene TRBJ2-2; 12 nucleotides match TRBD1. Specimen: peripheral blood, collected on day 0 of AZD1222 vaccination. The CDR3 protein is CASSQDGTGGNTGELFF. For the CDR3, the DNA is TGTGCCAGCAGCCAAGATGGGACAGGGGGCAACACCGGGGAGCTGTTTTTT.